Below are 21 T cell receptor beta chains sequenced from a single sample in a study of PD-1 blockade in mismatch repair-deficient tumors. Repertoires were generated with immunoSEQ multiplex PCR, while TCRdb's copy carries only in-frame clones and drops some. The sample includes tens of thousands of clones, approximately 80% of them seen just once. This material consisted of peripheral blood, taken 2 weeks after starting pembrolizumab. These receptors were obtained from an adult with mismatch repair-deficient cancer.

V is TRBV4-2 and J is TRBJ2-2, with D possibly TRBD2 on 5 matching bases. Trimming cost V 4 bases and J 0 bases, with 15 bases left between them. Germline CDR1 and CDR2: LGHNA and YNFKEQ. This CDR3 comprises 17 residues. This CDR3 reads CASSPGLISTNTGELFF. CDR3 sequence (DNA): TGTGCCAGCAGCCCAGGACTTATATCTACGAACACCGGGGAGCTGTTTTTT.

This clone was counted a few times. The chain is built from TRBV6-6 and TRBJ1-5; D gene ambiguous. CDR3 length: 11 residues. Germline-derived CDR1 and CDR2 are MNHNY and SVGAGI (reference sequence). V was clipped by 0 bases and J by 12 bases, with 6 bases between them. CDR3 protein: CASSYSSFQHF. The CDR3 DNA reads as TGTGCCAGCAGTTACTCGTCGTTCCAGCATTTT.

This clone showed up just once. CDR3 in DNA: TGTGCCAGCAGCTTGGAGGGGCGGGACTACACCTTC. Its translation is CASSLEGRDYTF. The V gene is TRBV5-4, the J gene TRBJ1-2, with D possibly TRBD1 on 5 matching bases. The CDR3 has 12 residues. Germline lookup yields CDR1 SGHNT and CDR2 YYREEE (reference sequence). Trimming stripped 0 bases from V and 10 bases from J, with 10 bases between.

The chain links TRBV5-4 to TRBJ2-1; 10 bases are a match to TRBD1. This CDR3 contains 14 residues. With 5 bases clipped from V and 6 bases from J, the junction kept 5 bases outside the gene matches. CDR1 is SGHNT and CDR2 is YYREEE in the germline V gene (reference sequence). Written as DNA, the CDR3 is TGTGCCAGCAGGATTGACAGGGGGCGCAATGAGCAGTTCTTC. Protein product: CASRIDRGRNEQFF.

The rearrangement uses TRBV29-1 and TRBJ2-1; D gene unclear. The CDR3 has 15 residues. Trimming removed 5 bases from V and 6 bases from J, with 20 bases in between. Germline V CDR1 and CDR2: SQVTM, ANQGSEA. The CDR3 loop reads CSVLNDLRQGNEQFF. CDR3 nucleotides: TGCAGCGTTCTAAATGACCTCCGACAAGGCAATGAGCAGTTCTTC.

The genes are TRBV4-1 and TRBJ1-2; maybe TRBD1 (5 bases). The ends were cut back, 4 bases at V and 13 bases at J, with 22 bases in the middle. The germline V gene has CDR1 MGHRA and CDR2 YSYEKL. The CDR3 sequence is 14 residues long. CDR3 in DNA: TGCGCCAGCAGCCGAGTACAAGTCGGGGACCCCGGCACCTTC. Its translation is CASSRVQVGDPGTF.

The genes are TRBV7-2 and TRBJ2-5; D may be TRBD2 (7 bases). Trimming took 2 bases from V and 5 from J, leaving 18 bases between them. The CDR3 totals 16 residues. Germline V CDR1 and CDR2: SGHTA, FQGNSA. As DNA, the CDR3 is TGTGCCAGCAGCTTACTTCCTGCGGGGGCCGGGGAGACCCAGTACTTC. Translation gives CASSLLPAGAGETQYF.

The rearrangement links TRBV9 to TRBJ2-6, with D tentatively TRBD2 (5 bases). V gave up 0 bases and J gave up 0 bases, with 13 bases separating them. This CDR3 comprises 18 residues. Germline values: CDR1 SGDLS, CDR2 YYNGEE. CDR3 residues: CASSVEGAGPSGANVLTF. In DNA form, the CDR3 reads TGTGCCAGCAGCGTAGAAGGCGCGGGCCCCTCTGGGGCCAACGTCCTGACTTTC.

The chain is built from TRBV25-1 and TRBJ2-3; D remains ambiguous. The germline V and J ends were trimmed by 0 bases and 3 bases, with 10 bases remaining between them. Germline CDR1 reads MGHDK; CDR2 reads SYGVNS. The CDR3 runs 15 residues. The CDR3 region is CASSEYRVETDTQYF. As DNA, the CDR3 is TGTGCCAGCAGTGAATATCGGGTAGAAACAGATACGCAGTATTTT.

The chain combines TRBV19 with TRBJ2-3, with 10 bases matching TRBD2. The trim removed 3 bases at V and 3 bases at J, leaving 3 bases unmatched. The CDR3 has 15 residues. CDR1 and CDR2 (germline): LNHDA, SQIVND (reference sequence). CDR3 nucleotide sequence: TGTGCCAGTAGTATTCCGGGACTAGCGACAGATACGCAGTATTTT. It specifies CASSIPGLATDTQYF. The whole variable domain, remainder taken from reference TRBV19 and TRBJ2-3, is DGGITQSPKYLFRKEGQNVTLSCEQNLNHDAMYWYRQDPGQGLRLIYYSQIVNDFQKGDIAEGYSVSREKKESFPLTVTSAQKNPTAFYLCASSIPGLATDTQYFGPGTRLTVL.

In this sample, this clone turned up once. This chain uses TRBV5-1 with TRBJ2-5; 9 nucleotides line up with TRBD1. After removal of 4 bases from V and 2 bases from J, the junction contained 6 bases not matched to a gene. The CDR3 spans 15 residues. From germline, CDR1 is SGHRS and CDR2 YFSETQ. The CDR3 is CASSPVGTGQETQYF. The CDR3 DNA reads TGCGCCAGCAGCCCAGTAGGGACAGGGCAAGAGACCCAGTACTTC.

V and J are TRBV7-2 and TRBJ2-5; D may be TRBD1 (5 bases). Looked up from germline, CDR1 is SGHTA and CDR2 is FQGNSA. With 1 base removed from V and 5 bases from J, the gap between germline ends came to 11 bases. This CDR3 is built from 14 residues. CDR3 nucleotides: TGTGCCAGCAGCTTAGAGGGCAGGGTCGAGACCCAGTACTTC. It is translated as CASSLEGRVETQYF.

This clone has only one observation. The gene calls are TRBV29-1 and TRBJ2-1, with TRBD2 identical over 9 bases. The J segment lost 0 bases and the V segment lost 6 bases, leaving 18 bases of the junction unmatched. The germline CDR1 and CDR2 sequences are SQVTM and ANQGSEA. The CDR3 is made up of 19 amino acids. The CDR3 DNA follows: TGCAGCGTGGAATGGGGACTAGCTTTATTACAACGCTCCTACAATGAGCAGTTCTTC. Protein: CSVEWGLALLQRSYNEQFF.

This clone was observed once. This sequence joins TRBV2 and TRBJ1-4; D is possibly TRBD1 (5 bases). This CDR3 has 14 amino acids. The V gene lost 7 bases and the J gene lost 8 bases, with 17 bases spanning the gap. The germline V gene encodes CDR1 SNHLY and CDR2 FYNNEI. The CDR3 DNA follows: TGTGCCAGCACCATTGGGGGGGGGATCGAAAAACTGTTTTTT. Translation gives CASTIGGGIEKLFF.

The rearrangement links TRBV5-6 to TRBJ2-6, with 7 bases identical to TRBD1. The V and J ends lost 5 bases and 2 bases, in that order; junction bases with no gene match: 4. Per the germline V gene, CDR1 is SGHDT and CDR2 is YYEEEE. CDR3 size: 15 residues. CDR3 loop: CASSLTGAGANVLTF. CDR3 coding DNA: TGTGCCAGCAGTTTAACAGGGGCTGGGGCCAACGTCCTGACTTTC.

V is TRBV28 and J is TRBJ1-2; D gene uncertain. V shed 5 bases and J shed 5 bases, with 12 bases lying between them. Germline loops: CDR1 MDHEN, CDR2 SYDVKM. The CDR3 totals 13 residues. The CDR3 loop reads CASSLSAGYGYTF. In nucleotides, the CDR3 is TGTGCCAGCAGTCTTTCGGCGGGGTATGGCTACACCTTC.

The gene calls are TRBV6-5 and TRBJ2-3; 7 bases are shared with TRBD2. Looked up from germline, CDR1 is MNHEY and CDR2 is SVGAGI. Trimming took 0 bases from V and 4 from J; bases not matched to a gene: 4. The CDR3 is made up of 15 amino acids. The CDR3 protein is CASSYSAGDPDTQYF. CDR3 sequence (DNA): TGTGCCAGCAGTTACTCGGCGGGAGATCCAGATACGCAGTATTTT.

This clone was detected only once. The CDR3 bases are TGTGCCAGCAGCTTAGGGCCTAGCGGTTCCTACGAGCAGTACTTC. Protein product: CASSLGPSGSYEQYF. This chain connects TRBV13 to TRBJ2-7; TRBD2 matches 7 bases. This CDR3 comprises 15 residues. Per the germline V gene, CDR1 is PRHDT and CDR2 is FYEKMQ (reference sequence). The V gene end was trimmed by 0 bases and the J gene end by 1 base; junction bases not matched to a gene: 3.

This clone is a singleton in its sample. The V and J genes are TRBV5-6 and TRBJ2-1; D possibly corresponds to TRBD2 (6 bases). V gave up 4 bases and J gave up 5 bases, with 10 bases separating them. Germline values: CDR1 SGHDT, CDR2 YYEEEE. The CDR3 runs to 13 residues. The CDR3 loop reads CASSAGGHNEQFF. In nucleotides, the CDR3 is TGTGCCAGCAGCGCCGGGGGTCACAATGAGCAGTTCTTC.

This clone has just a few counts. This chain joins TRBV10-3 and TRBJ2-5; D is possibly TRBD1 (6 bases). Germline CDR1 reads ENHRY; CDR2 reads SYGVKD. The CDR3 is 14 amino acids. V was clipped by 3 bases and J by 2 bases, with 10 bases between them. The CDR3 spells CAISDRGQQETQYF. The CDR3 DNA follows: TGTGCCATCAGTGACCGGGGACAACAAGAGACCCAGTACTTC.

The chain employs TRBV27 and TRBJ2-3; D is tentatively TRBD1 or TRBD2 (5 bases each). This CDR3 region has 14 residues. The V gene lost 1 base and the J gene lost 4 bases, with 9 bases spanning the gap. Germline V CDR1 and CDR2: MNHEY, SMNVEV (reference sequence). The CDR3 sequence: CASSLWGSADTQYF. The DNA for the CDR3 is TGTGCCAGCAGTTTATGGGGGTCTGCAGATACGCAGTATTTT.